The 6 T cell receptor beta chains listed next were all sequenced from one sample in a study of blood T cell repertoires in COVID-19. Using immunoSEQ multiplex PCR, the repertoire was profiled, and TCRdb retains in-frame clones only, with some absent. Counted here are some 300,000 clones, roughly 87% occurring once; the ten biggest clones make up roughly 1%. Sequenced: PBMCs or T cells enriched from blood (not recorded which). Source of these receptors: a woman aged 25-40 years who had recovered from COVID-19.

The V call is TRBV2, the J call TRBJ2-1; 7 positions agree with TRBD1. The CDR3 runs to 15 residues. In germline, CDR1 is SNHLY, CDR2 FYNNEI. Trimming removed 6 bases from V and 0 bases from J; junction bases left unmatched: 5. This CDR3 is CASRTGTSSYNEQFF. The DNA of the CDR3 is TGTGCCAGCAGGACAGGGACCAGCTCCTACAATGAGCAGTTCTTC.

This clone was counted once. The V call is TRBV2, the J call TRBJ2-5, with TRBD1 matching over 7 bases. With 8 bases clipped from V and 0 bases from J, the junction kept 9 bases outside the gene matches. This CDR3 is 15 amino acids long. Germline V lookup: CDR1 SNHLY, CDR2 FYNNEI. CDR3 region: CASAVGQRYQETQYF. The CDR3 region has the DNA TGTGCCAGCGCGGTGGGACAGAGGTACCAAGAGACCCAGTACTTC.

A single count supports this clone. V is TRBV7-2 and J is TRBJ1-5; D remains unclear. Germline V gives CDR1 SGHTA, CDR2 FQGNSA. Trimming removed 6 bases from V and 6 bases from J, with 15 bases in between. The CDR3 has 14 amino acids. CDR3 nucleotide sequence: TGTGCCAGCAGTTTTTTCGGGGATCCTCAGCCCCAGCATTTT. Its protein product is CASSFFGDPQPQHF.

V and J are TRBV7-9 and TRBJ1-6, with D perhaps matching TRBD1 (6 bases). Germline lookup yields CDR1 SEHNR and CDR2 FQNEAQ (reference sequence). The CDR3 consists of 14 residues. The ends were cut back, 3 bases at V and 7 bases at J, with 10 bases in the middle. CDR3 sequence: CASSLGAGNSPLHF. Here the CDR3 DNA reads TGTGCCAGCAGCTTGGGGGCCGGGAATTCACCCCTCCACTTT.

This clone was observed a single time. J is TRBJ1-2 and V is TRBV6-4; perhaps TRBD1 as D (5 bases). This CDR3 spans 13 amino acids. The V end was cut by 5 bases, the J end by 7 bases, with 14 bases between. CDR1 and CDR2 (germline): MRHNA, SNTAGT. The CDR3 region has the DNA TGTGCCAGCAGTCGAGAGGCAGGGATTGGCTACACCTTC. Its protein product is CASSREAGIGYTF.

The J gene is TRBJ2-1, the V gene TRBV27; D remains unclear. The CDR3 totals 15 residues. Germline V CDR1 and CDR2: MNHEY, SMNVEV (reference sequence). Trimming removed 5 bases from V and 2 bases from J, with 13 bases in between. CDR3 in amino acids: CASSVRLVTYNEQFF. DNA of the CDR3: TGTGCCAGCAGTGTACGACTGGTTACCTACAATGAGCAGTTCTTC.